This T cell receptor beta chain is from a study of quantifying T cell responses using KT2 cells. Study at large: cDNA was made from DNase-treated RNA using alpha and beta constant primers.

An oligo carrying a UMI was ligated to the cDNA 3' end. First-round PCR used 4 cycles and beta primers RC1.1 and RC1.2 covering TRBC1 and TRBC2. A single record per CDR3 protein comes from TCRdb applying MiXCR to the UMI-ligation and nested PCR reads. Among tens of thousands of distinct CDR3 sequences, roughly an eighth were seen once, and the ten largest hold roughly 9.9%. There are 14 residues in the CDR3. The V end lost 3 bases, the J end lost 4 bases, and 9 bases lay between the germline ends. CDR1 is SGHTA, CDR2 FQGNSA, per germline. This clonotype has only a few counts. This clonotype was sampled from a human donor. Sequences were obtained from PBMCs spiked with cells of the T cell clone KT2. This sequence joins TRBV7-2 and TRBJ2-2, with a weak D call TRBD1 (6 bases). CDR3 coding DNA: TGTGCCAGCAGCTTGGGACACCGCACCGGGGAGCTGTTTTTT. Protein product: CASSLGHRTGELFF.